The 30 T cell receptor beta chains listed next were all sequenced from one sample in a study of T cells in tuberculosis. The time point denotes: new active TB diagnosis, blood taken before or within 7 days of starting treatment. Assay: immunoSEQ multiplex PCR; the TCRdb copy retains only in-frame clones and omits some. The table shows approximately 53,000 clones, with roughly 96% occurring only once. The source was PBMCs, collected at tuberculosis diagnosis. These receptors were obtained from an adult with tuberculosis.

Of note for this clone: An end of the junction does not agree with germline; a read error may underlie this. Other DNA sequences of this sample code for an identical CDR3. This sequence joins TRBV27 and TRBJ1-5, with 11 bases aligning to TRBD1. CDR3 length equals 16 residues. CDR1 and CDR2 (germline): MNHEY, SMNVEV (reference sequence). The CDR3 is CASSPTGQGGNQPQHF. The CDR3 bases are TGTGCCAGCAGTCCTACGGGACAGGGGGGAAATCAACCCCAGCATTTT.

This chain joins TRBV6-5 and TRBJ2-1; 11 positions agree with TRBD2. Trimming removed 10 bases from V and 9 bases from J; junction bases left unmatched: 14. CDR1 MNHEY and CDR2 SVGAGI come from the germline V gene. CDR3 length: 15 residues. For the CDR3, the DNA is TGTGCCACCTTCTCACTAGCGGGAGCTAATAGTGAGCAGTTCTTC. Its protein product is CATFSLAGANSEQFF.

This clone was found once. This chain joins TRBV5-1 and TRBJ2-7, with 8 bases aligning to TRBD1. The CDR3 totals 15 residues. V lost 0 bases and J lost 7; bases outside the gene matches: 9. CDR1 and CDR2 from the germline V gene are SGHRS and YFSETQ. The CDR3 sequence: CASSLAARTGNEQYF. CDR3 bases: TGCGCCAGCAGCTTGGCCGCAAGGACAGGGAATGAGCAGTACTTC.

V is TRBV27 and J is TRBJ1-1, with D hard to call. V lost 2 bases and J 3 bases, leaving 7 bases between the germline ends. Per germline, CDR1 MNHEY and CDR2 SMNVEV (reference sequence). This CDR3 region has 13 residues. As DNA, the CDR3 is TGTGCCAGCAGTTTAGGGCCACACACTGAAGCTTTCTTT. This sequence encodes CASSLGPHTEAFF.

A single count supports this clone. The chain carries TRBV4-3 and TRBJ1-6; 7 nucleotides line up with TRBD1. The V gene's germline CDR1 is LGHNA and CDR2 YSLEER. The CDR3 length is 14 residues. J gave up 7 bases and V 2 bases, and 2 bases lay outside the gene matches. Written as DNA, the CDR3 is TGCGCCAGCAGCCAATGGGACAGCAATTCACCCCTCCACTTT. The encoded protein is CASSQWDSNSPLHF.

The CDR3 is CASRPSGASAFF. Here the CDR3 DNA reads TGTGCCAGCAGACCTTCAGGGGCCAGCGCTTTCTTT. The chain is built from TRBV6-1 and TRBJ1-1; D is perhaps TRBD1 (6 bases). The V and J ends lost 6 bases and 11 bases respectively, with 16 bases between them. The CDR3 is 12 amino acids. From germline, CDR1 is MNHNS and CDR2 SASEGT.

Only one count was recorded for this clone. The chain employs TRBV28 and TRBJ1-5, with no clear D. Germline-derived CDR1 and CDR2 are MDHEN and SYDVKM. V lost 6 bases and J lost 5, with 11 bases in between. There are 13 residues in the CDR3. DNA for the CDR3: TGTGCCAGCAGCGTGAATGGGCATCAGCCCCAGCATTTT. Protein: CASSVNGHQPQHF.

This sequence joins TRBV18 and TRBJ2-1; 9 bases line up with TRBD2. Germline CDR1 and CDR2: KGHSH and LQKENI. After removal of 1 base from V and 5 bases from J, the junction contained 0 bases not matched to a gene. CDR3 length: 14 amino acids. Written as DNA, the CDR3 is TGTGCCAGCTCACCACTAGCGGGAGACAATGAGCAGTTCTTC. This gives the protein CASSPLAGDNEQFF.

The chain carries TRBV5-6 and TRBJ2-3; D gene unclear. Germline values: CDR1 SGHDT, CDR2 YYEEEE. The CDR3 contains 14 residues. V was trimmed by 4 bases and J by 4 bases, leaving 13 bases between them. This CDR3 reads CASSLGWSADTQYF. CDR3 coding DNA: TGTGCCAGCAGCCTGGGGTGGTCGGCAGATACGCAGTATTTT.

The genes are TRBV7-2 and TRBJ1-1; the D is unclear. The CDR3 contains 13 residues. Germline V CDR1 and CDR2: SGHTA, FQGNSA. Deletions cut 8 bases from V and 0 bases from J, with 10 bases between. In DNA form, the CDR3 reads TGTGCCAGCGCGCAAGCATTGAACACTGAAGCTTTCTTT. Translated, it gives CASAQALNTEAFF.

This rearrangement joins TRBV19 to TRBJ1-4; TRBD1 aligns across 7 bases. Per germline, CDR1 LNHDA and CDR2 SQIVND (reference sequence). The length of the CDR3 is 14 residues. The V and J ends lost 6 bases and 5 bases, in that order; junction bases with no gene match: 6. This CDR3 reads CASSSGTENEKLFF. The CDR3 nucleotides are TGTGCCAGTAGCTCAGGGACAGAGAATGAAAAACTGTTTTTT.

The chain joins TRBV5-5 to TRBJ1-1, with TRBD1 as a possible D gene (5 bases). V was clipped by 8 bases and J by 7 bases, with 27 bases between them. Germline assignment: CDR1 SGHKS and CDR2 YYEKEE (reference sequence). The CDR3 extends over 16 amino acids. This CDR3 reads CASTRQPGSWTGEAFF. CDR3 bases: TGTGCCAGTACCAGACAGCCCGGGTCGTGGACGGGTGAAGCTTTCTTT.

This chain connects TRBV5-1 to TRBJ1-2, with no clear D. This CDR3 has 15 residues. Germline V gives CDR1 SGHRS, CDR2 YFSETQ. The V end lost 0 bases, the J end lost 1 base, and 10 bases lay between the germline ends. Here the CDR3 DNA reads TGCGCCAGCAGCTTGGAGGCAGGTCGTAACTATGGCTACACCTTC. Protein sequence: CASSLEAGRNYGYTF. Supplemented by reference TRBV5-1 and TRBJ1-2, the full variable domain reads KAGVTQTPRYLIKTRGQQVTLSCSPISGHRSVSWYQQTPGQGLQFLFEYFSETQRNKGNFPGRFSGRQFSNSRSEMNVSTLELGDSALYLCASSLEAGRNYGYTFGSGTRLTVV.

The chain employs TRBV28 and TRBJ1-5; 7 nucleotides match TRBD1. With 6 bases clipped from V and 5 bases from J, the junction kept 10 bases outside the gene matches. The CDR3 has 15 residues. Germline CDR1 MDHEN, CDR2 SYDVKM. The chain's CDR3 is CASSQADRDHQPQHF. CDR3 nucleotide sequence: TGTGCCAGCAGCCAGGCTGACAGGGACCATCAGCCCCAGCATTTT.

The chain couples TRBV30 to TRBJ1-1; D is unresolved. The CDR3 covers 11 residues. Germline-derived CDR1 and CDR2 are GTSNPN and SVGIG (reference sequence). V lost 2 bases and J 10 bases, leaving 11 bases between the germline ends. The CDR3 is CAWSSGGLAFF. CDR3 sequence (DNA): TGTGCCTGGAGTAGCGGAGGTCTAGCTTTCTTT.

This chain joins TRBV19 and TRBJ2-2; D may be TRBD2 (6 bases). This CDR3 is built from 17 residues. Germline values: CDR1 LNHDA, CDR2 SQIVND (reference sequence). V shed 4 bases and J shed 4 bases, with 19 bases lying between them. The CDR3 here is CASSNRLRQGGTGELFF. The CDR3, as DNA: TGTGCCAGTAGTAATCGCCTACGGCAGGGAGGCACCGGGGAGCTGTTTTTT.

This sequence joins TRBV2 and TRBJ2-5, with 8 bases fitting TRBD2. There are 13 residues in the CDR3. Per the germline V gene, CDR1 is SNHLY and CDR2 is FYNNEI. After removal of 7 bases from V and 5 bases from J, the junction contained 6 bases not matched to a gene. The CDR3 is CASNGGRQETQYF. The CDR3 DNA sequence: TGTGCCAGCAATGGCGGGAGGCAGGAGACCCAGTACTTC. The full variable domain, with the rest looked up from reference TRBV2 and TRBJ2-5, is EPEVTQTPSHQVTQMGQEVILRCVPISNHLYFYWYRQILGQKVEFLVSFYNNEISEKSEIFDDQFSVERPDGSNFTLKIRSTKLEDSAMYFCASNGGRQETQYFGPGTRLLVL.

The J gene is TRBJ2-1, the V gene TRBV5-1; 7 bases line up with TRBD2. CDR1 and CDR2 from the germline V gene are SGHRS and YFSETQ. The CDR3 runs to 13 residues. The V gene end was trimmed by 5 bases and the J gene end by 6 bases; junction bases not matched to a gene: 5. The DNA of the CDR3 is TGCGCCAGCAGGCGGGAGCCGATCAATGAGCAGTTCTTC. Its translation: CASRREPINEQFF.

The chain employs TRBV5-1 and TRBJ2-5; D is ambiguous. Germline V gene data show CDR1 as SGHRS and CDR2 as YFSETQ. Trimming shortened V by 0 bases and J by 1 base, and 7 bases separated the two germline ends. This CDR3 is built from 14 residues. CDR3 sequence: CASSLARLQETQYF. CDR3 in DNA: TGCGCCAGCAGCTTGGCCAGACTCCAAGAGACCCAGTACTTC.

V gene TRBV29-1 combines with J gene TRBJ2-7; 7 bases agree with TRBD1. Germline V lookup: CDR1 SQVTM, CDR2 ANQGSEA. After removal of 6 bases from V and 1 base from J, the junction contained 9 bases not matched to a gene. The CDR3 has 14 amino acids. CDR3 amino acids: CSVARTGLSYEQYF. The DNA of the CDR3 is TGCAGCGTGGCCAGGACAGGCCTTTCCTACGAGCAGTACTTC.

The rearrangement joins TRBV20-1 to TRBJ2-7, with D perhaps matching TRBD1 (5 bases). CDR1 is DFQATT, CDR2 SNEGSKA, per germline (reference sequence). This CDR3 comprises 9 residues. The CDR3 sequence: CIQGSEQYF. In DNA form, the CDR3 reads TGCATTCAGGGAAGCGAGCAGTACTTC.

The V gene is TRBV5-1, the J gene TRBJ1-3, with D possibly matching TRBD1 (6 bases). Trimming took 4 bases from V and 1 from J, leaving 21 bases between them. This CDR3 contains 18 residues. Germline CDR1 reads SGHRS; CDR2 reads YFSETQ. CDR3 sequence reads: CASSVRPRGGTSGNTIYF. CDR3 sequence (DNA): TGCGCCAGCAGCGTCCGCCCTAGGGGGGGGACTTCTGGAAACACCATATATTTT.

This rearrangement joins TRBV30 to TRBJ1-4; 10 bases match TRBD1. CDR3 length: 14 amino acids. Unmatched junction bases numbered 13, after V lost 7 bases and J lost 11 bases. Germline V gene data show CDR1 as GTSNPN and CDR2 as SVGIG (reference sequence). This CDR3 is CASKLSGQGRKLFF. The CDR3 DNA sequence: TGTGCCTCCAAACTCTCGGGACAGGGGAGGAAACTGTTTTTT.

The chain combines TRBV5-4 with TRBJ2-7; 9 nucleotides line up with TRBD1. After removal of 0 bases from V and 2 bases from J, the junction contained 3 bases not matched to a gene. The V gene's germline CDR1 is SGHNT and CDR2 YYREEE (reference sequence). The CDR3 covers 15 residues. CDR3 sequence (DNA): TGTGCCAGCAGCTTGGTGGGACAGGGCGCCTACGAGCAGTACTTC. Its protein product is CASSLVGQGAYEQYF.

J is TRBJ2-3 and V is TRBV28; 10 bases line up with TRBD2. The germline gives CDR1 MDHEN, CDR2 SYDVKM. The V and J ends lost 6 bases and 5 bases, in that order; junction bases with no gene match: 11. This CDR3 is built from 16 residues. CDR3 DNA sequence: TGTGCCAGCAGCGATGCTAGCGGGAGAGCTAAAGATACGCAGTATTTT. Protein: CASSDASGRAKDTQYF.

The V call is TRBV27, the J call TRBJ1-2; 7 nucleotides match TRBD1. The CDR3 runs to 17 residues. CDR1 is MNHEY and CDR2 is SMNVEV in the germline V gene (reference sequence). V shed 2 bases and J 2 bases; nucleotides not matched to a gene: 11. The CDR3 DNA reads TGTGCCAGCAGTTTACGATCAAGGGCGACAGGGAACTATGGCTACACCTTC. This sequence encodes CASSLRSRATGNYGYTF.

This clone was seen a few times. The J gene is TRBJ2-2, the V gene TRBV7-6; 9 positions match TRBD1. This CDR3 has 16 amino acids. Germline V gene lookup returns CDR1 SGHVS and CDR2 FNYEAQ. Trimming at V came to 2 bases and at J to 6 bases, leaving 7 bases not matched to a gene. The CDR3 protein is CASSLFLTGGPGELFF. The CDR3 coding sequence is TGTGCCAGCAGCTTATTCCTAACAGGGGGCCCCGGGGAGCTGTTTTTT.

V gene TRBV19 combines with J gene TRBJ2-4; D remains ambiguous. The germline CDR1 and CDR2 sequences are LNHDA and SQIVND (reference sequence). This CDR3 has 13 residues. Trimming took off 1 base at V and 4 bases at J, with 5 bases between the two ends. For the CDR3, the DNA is TGTGCCAGTAGTATAGCCCAGAAAAACATTCAGTACTTC. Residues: CASSIAQKNIQYF.

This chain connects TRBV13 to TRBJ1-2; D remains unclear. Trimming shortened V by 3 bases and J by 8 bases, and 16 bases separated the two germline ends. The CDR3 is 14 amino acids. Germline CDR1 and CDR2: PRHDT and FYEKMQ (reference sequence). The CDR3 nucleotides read TGTGCCAGCAGCTTTTCCGGTCAGTACGGGGGCTACACCTTC. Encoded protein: CASSFSGQYGGYTF.

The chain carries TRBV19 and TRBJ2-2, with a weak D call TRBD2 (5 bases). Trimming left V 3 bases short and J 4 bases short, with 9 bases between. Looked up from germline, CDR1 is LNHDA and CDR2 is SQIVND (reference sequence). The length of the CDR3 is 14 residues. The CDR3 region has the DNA TGTGCCAGTAGTATCATCGGGGTCACCGGGGAGCTGTTTTTT. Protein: CASSIIGVTGELFF.